Shown below are 21 T cell receptor beta chains from a single sample sequenced in a study of brain T cells in children with intractable seizures. Generated by immunoSEQ multiplex PCR, the TCRdb table keeps only in-frame clones and is missing some. The sample includes over 3,000 clones, approximately 78% of them seen just once. Only cases whose brain tissue showed the highest T cell transcript signatures were sequenced. The input for sequencing was resected brain tissue, taken at surgery. Source of these receptors: a girl aged 2 to 10 with Rasmussen encephalitis and intractable seizures.

The rearrangement joins TRBV25-1 to TRBJ1-2; D remains unclear. The germline V and J ends were trimmed by 3 bases and 8 bases, with 13 bases remaining between them. Per the germline V gene, CDR1 is MGHDK and CDR2 is SYGVNS. CDR3 length equals 13 residues. The CDR3: CASSDRAFGGYTF. CDR3 DNA: TGTGCCAGCAGTGACCGAGCCTTCGGCGGCTACACCTTC.

The chain joins TRBV27 to TRBJ1-1, with D possibly being TRBD1 (5 bases). In germline, CDR1 is MNHEY, CDR2 SMNVEV (reference sequence). With 5 bases removed from V and 7 bases from J, the gap between germline ends came to 17 bases. The CDR3 has 14 residues. The CDR3 DNA reads as TGTGCCAGCAGTGCGGGACTTATTAACGGTGAAGCTTTCTTT. Translated: CASSAGLINGEAFF.

This clone counts as medium-sized. The chain is built from TRBV19 and TRBJ1-1; D remains ambiguous. With 3 bases removed from V and 6 bases from J, the gap between germline ends came to 14 bases. The CDR3 has 14 amino acids. Germline CDR1 LNHDA, CDR2 SQIVND (reference sequence). The CDR3 DNA sequence: TGTGCCAGTAGTATGGCTCACACCCCCCCTGAAGCTTTCTTT. Translating gives CASSMAHTPPEAFF.

This chain links TRBV9 with TRBJ1-2; D perhaps matches TRBD1 (5 bases). The CDR3 is 13 residues long. The germline V gene has CDR1 SGDLS and CDR2 YYNGEE. V lost 0 bases, J lost 6 bases, and 9 bases lay in between. The CDR3 DNA follows: TGTGCCAGCAGCGTAGCCGGGACTAATGGCTACACCTTC. Its protein is CASSVAGTNGYTF.

CDR3 DNA: TGTGCCAGCAGCGTAGAAGTGGAGGATGAAGCTTTCTTT. Protein: CASSVEVEDEAFF. The J gene is TRBJ1-1, the V gene TRBV9; no firm D call. CDR1 and CDR2 (germline): SGDLS, YYNGEE. This CDR3 region has 13 residues. The V and J ends lost 0 bases and 7 bases respectively, with 10 bases between them.

The chain combines TRBV27 with TRBJ2-3; the match to TRBD2 covers 11 bases. J gave up 5 bases and V 6 bases, and 10 bases lay outside the gene matches. Germline CDR1 MNHEY, CDR2 SMNVEV (reference sequence). CDR3 length: 16 residues. DNA of the CDR3: TGTGCCAGCAGCCTTAGCGGGGGGGCCGGAATAGATACGCAGTATTTT. Encoded protein: CASSLSGGAGIDTQYF.

V and J are TRBV12-3 or TRBV12-4 and TRBJ1-6; weak D call: TRBD1 (5 bases). V lost 0 bases and J lost 9, with 6 bases in between. The CDR3 extends over 13 amino acids. For the CDR3, the DNA is TGTGCCAGCAGTTTAGCGGGGGGTTCACCCCTCCACTTT. Protein: CASSLAGGSPLHF.

The J gene is TRBJ1-5, the V gene TRBV28, with a possible D match to TRBD1 (6 bases). The germline V gene encodes CDR1 MDHEN and CDR2 SYDVKM. The CDR3 has 14 amino acids. Trimming cost V 3 bases and J 8 bases, with 14 bases left between them. CDR3 DNA: TGTGCCAGCAGTTTTGGGGGGGCGCGGAAGCCCCAGCATTTT. Encoded protein: CASSFGGARKPQHF.

This rearrangement joins TRBV25-1 to TRBJ1-1, with 9 bases aligning to TRBD1. V dropped 0 bases and J dropped 4; count of bases not matched to a gene: 3. The CDR3 loop spans 15 amino acids. Per germline, CDR1 MGHDK and CDR2 SYGVNS. The CDR3 reads CASSEYGTGSTEAFF. The CDR3 DNA is TGTGCCAGCAGTGAATACGGGACAGGGAGCACTGAAGCTTTCTTT.

The sample holds one count of this clone. This sample also contains other DNA sequences that code for the same CDR3. The rearrangement links TRBV6-5 to TRBJ1-1; TRBD1 might be the D (5 bases). The germline V and J ends were trimmed by 6 bases and 1 base, with 12 bases remaining between them. The CDR3 is 14 residues long. Looked up from germline, CDR1 is MNHEY and CDR2 is SVGAGI. The CDR3 nucleotides are TGTGCCAGCAGCCTTGTCGGGGGGAACACTGAAGCTTTCTTT. This encodes CASSLVGGNTEAFF.

This chain joins TRBV3-1 (or the pseudogene TRBV3-2) and TRBJ2-2; perhaps TRBD1 as D (7 bases). Germline lookup yields CDR1 LGHDT and CDR2 YNNKEL (reference sequence). The germline V and J ends were trimmed by 0 bases and 5 bases, with 13 bases remaining between them. This CDR3 is 16 amino acids long. The CDR3 region has the DNA TGTGCCAGCAGCCAAGACAGGGGGGCAGGTACCGGGGAGCTGTTTTTT. This encodes CASSQDRGAGTGELFF.

The chain couples TRBV29-1 to TRBJ1-1; D remains ambiguous. Germline V gene data show CDR1 as SQVTM and CDR2 as ANQGSEA. CDR3 length: 12 residues. V gave up 6 bases and J gave up 1 base, with 9 bases separating them. The CDR3 bases are TGCAGCGTCTCGGACGGGAACACTGAAGCTTTCTTT. It specifies CSVSDGNTEAFF. The full variable domain, completed using reference TRBV29-1 and TRBJ1-1, is SAVISQKPSRDICQRGTSLTIQCQVDSQVTMMFWYRQQPGQSLTLIATANQGSEATYESGFVIDKFPISRPNLTFSTLTVSNMSPEDSSIYLCSVSDGNTEAFFGQGTRLTVV.

The chain joins TRBV5-1 to TRBJ2-7; unclear D gene. This CDR3 has 15 residues. Trimming cost V 1 base and J 3 bases, with 14 bases left between them. The V gene's germline CDR1 is SGHRS and CDR2 YFSETQ. The CDR3: CASSLSGSLVYEQYF. The DNA for the CDR3 is TGCGCCAGCAGCTTGTCCGGGTCTCTCGTCTACGAGCAGTACTTC.

This clone is a singleton in its sample. This chain uses TRBV5-1 with TRBJ1-1; 10 bases agree with TRBD1. CDR1 and CDR2 from the germline V gene are SGHRS and YFSETQ. V lost 4 bases and J lost 4; bases outside the gene matches: 7. The CDR3 sequence is 15 residues long. DNA of the CDR3: TGCGCCAGCAGCCAGGGGGACAGGGGTATCACTGAAGCTTTCTTT. This gives the protein CASSQGDRGITEAFF.

The V gene is TRBV9, the J gene TRBJ2-2; no reliable D call. V was cut by 3 bases and J by 6 bases, with 9 bases left in between. Germline CDR1 reads SGDLS; CDR2 reads YYNGEE. The CDR3 loop spans 13 amino acids. As DNA, the CDR3 is TGTGCCAGCAGCGCAACGCAATCCGGGGAGCTGTTTTTT. It codes for CASSATQSGELFF.

The gene calls are TRBV9 and TRBJ2-7; D remains ambiguous. The ends were cut back, 4 bases at V and 1 base at J, with 18 bases in the middle. CDR1 is SGDLS and CDR2 is YYNGEE in the germline V gene. This CDR3 has 16 amino acids. CDR3 sequence (DNA): TGTGCCAGCAGCCCCGAAGGGTCCAGGCCATCCTACGAGCAGTACTTC. It is translated as CASSPEGSRPSYEQYF.

By its share, this clone is medium-sized. The chain is built from TRBV13 and TRBJ2-1, with D unresolved. V was clipped by 3 bases and J by 6 bases, with 12 bases between them. This CDR3 is 14 amino acids long. CDR1 and CDR2 from the germline V gene are PRHDT and FYEKMQ (reference sequence). The CDR3 loop is CASSFWWLGNEQFF. CDR3 coding DNA: TGTGCCAGCAGCTTCTGGTGGTTGGGCAATGAGCAGTTCTTC.

The count of this clone is one. V and J are TRBV11-2 and TRBJ2-1; TRBD2 matches at 9 bases. The junction had 5 bases not matched to a gene; V was cut back by 1 base and J by 4 bases. Germline assignment: CDR1 SGHAT and CDR2 FQNNGV. The CDR3 extends over 16 amino acids. The CDR3 sequence is CASSLVGGRVYNEQFF. Here the CDR3 DNA reads TGTGCCAGCAGCTTAGTAGGCGGGAGGGTATACAATGAGCAGTTCTTC.

This chain connects TRBV4-1 to TRBJ2-1; D remains ambiguous. V was clipped by 5 bases and J by 4 bases, with 21 bases between them. Germline lookup yields CDR1 MGHRA and CDR2 YSYEKL. The CDR3 has 17 amino acids. CDR3 coding DNA: TGCGCCAGCAGCACCCAGGCCGGCGGAACGGATTACAATGAGCAGTTCTTC. This codes for CASSTQAGGTDYNEQFF.

CDR3 protein: CATSEQGSYEQYF. In DNA, the CDR3 is TGTGCCACCAGCGAGCAGGGTTCCTACGAGCAGTACTTC. V gene TRBV15 combines with J gene TRBJ2-7, with D tentatively TRBD1 (5 bases). Per the germline V gene, CDR1 is LNHNV and CDR2 is YYDKDF (reference sequence). V lost 5 bases, J lost 1 base, and 9 bases lay in between. CDR3 length: 13 amino acids.

The chain couples TRBV5-1 to TRBJ2-1, with 10 bases lining up with TRBD2. The CDR3 consists of 14 residues. Germline loops: CDR1 SGHRS, CDR2 YFSETQ. J was trimmed by 7 bases and V by 2 bases; bases with no gene match: 3. Written as DNA, the CDR3 is TGCGCCAGCAGCTTTACTAGCGGGGATAATGAGCAGTTCTTC. This encodes CASSFTSGDNEQFF.